This T cell receptor (beta chain) was sequenced in a study of blood T cell repertoires in COVID-19. Looked up from germline, CDR1 is SGDLS and CDR2 is YYNGEE. V was clipped by 2 bases and J by 1 base; unmatched bases: 10. The CDR3 consists of 17 residues. In the study's own analysis: The assay estimated nucleated cells by amplifying reference gene primers. Generated by immunoSEQ multiplex PCR, the TCRdb table keeps only in-frame clones and is missing some. The V and J calls and clone size come from that table; D and trimming were worked out from the DNA. The data show a few hundred thousand clones, 85% seen once.

What was sequenced was peripheral blood. V and J are TRBV9 and TRBJ1-2; 8 bases line up with TRBD1. This TCR was recovered from a human donor in a cohort sampled during active COVID-19. In nucleotides, the CDR3 is TGTGCCAGCAGCGTTGCCCCGACAGGGGAAAGTAACTATGGCTACACCTTC. Translated, it gives CASSVAPTGESNYGYTF.